This T cell receptor (beta chain) comes out of a study of response to subunit inactivated influenza vaccine. Study results and limitations: With each seasonal influenza vaccination, the authors suggested, few new T cells are recruited.

Germline V CDR1 and CDR2: DFQATT, SNEGSKA (reference sequence). The V and J ends lost 6 bases and 9 bases, in that order; junction bases with no gene match: 17. The CDR3 contains 16 residues. Comment on this clonotype: The antigen remains unidentified.

TCRdb itself ran the RT-PCR reads through MiXCR, one entry per CDR3 protein. The sample includes 500,000 to 600,000 distinct CDR3 sequences, approximately 12% of them seen just once. This material consisted of PBMCs from blood, taken 40 to 50 days after vaccination. The genes are TRBV20-1 and TRBJ2-1, with TRBD1 identical over 10 bases. The TCR was taken from a man aged 45-65 years who received an inactivated influenza vaccine. In DNA form, the CDR3 reads TGCAGTGCCAGAATTATTGGGACAGGGGACGGGATTGAGCAGTTCTTC. As protein: CSARIIGTGDGIEQFF.